These 24 T cell receptor beta chains originate from one sample sequenced in a study of cytomegalovirus exposure and HLA in healthy donors. Primers for the PCR totalled 60 Vbeta and 13 Jbeta. Here immunoSEQ multiplex PCR was the method, and the copy in TCRdb shows in-frame clones only, minus some. The sample includes 90,000 to 120,000 clones, 10% of them seen just once. Source material: PBMCs. The receptor set was obtained from a man in his forties in good health and CMV-seropositive.

The J gene is TRBJ2-1, the V gene TRBV7-3, with a tentative D call TRBD2 (5 bases). CDR3 length equals 16 residues. V lost 4 bases, J lost 9 bases, and 22 bases lay in between. Germline CDR1 SGHTA, CDR2 FQGTGA. The CDR3 here is CASSSERAEGLGEQFF. The DNA for the CDR3 is TGTGCCAGCAGCTCGGAGAGGGCGGAAGGTTTGGGTGAGCAGTTCTTC.

The V and J genes are TRBV29-1 and TRBJ2-1; 7 nucleotides agree with TRBD1. The V and J ends lost 1 base and 4 bases, in that order; junction bases with no gene match: 10. The CDR3 sequence is 16 residues long. Germline CDR1 is SQVTM and CDR2 is ANQGSEA. For the CDR3, the DNA is TGCAGCGTTGAAGGGCGCGGTGGGACAGATTACAATGAGCAGTTCTTC. This codes for CSVEGRGGTDYNEQFF.

This clone has a handful of counts. CDR3 sequence (DNA): TGTGCCAGCAGGATTACAGCTTCGGGGGAGCAGTACTTC. Protein product: CASRITASGEQYF. V gene TRBV11-2 combines with J gene TRBJ2-7; tentative D call: TRBD2 (5 bases). Germline CDR1 SGHAT, CDR2 FQNNGV. There are 13 residues in the CDR3. V lost 6 bases and J lost 7, with 16 bases in between.

This clone turned up a few times. The chain employs TRBV9 and TRBJ1-1; maybe TRBD1 (6 bases). The germline gives CDR1 SGDLS, CDR2 YYNGEE. This CDR3 has 15 amino acids. The germline V and J ends were trimmed by 0 bases and 1 base, with 10 bases remaining between them. The CDR3 DNA is TGTGCCAGCAGCGTAGAGACGACAGGGAACACTGAAGCTTTCTTT. Its protein product is CASSVETTGNTEAFF.

V gene TRBV7-9 combines with J gene TRBJ2-1; 7 nucleotides align to TRBD1. J was trimmed by 6 bases and V by 4 bases; bases with no gene match: 3. CDR1 is SEHNR, CDR2 FQNEAQ, per germline (reference sequence). The CDR3 is 13 residues long. The CDR3 DNA reads as TGTGCCAGCAGCTCATGGGACAGCAATGAGCAGTTCTTC. Its protein is CASSSWDSNEQFF.

This clone was detected only a few times. The chain combines TRBV7-2 with TRBJ2-7; TRBD2 matches 9 bases. The germline V gene encodes CDR1 SGHTA and CDR2 FQGNSA. After removal of 5 bases from V and 3 bases from J, the junction contained 8 bases not matched to a gene. The CDR3 consists of 15 residues. The CDR3 spells CASSPAALAGYEQYF. The CDR3 region has the DNA TGTGCCAGCAGCCCGGCCGCACTAGCGGGCTACGAGCAGTACTTC.

This clone was picked up a small number of times. The chain couples TRBV5-6 to TRBJ2-7; possible D gene TRBD1, 5 bases. Germline assignment: CDR1 SGHDT and CDR2 YYEEEE. V lost 2 bases and J lost 0, with 9 bases in between. The CDR3 length is 14 residues. CDR3 in amino acids: CASSFSGASYEQYF. The CDR3 DNA is TGTGCCAGCAGCTTTAGTGGGGCCTCCTACGAGCAGTACTTC.

This clone was recorded a few times. CDR3 bases: TGTGCCAGCAGTGTGCAAAGATTCCGAGTTGCAACTAATGAAAAACTGTTTTTT. It specifies CASSVQRFRVATNEKLFF. The rearrangement joins TRBV2 to TRBJ1-4; D is undetermined. Trimming left V 4 bases short and J 0 bases short, with 18 bases between. The CDR3 covers 18 residues. CDR1 is SNHLY, CDR2 FYNNEI, per germline.

This clone was detected once. V gene TRBV7-8 combines with J gene TRBJ2-7, with no clear D. The V end was cut by 2 bases, the J end by 2 bases, with 10 bases between. CDR1 and CDR2 (germline): SGHVS, FQNEAQ. The length of the CDR3 is 14 residues. DNA for the CDR3: TGTGCCAGCAGCTTACCTAGAGGCCCCTACGAGCAGTACTTC. This gives the protein CASSLPRGPYEQYF.

This clone was counted only a few times. The V gene is TRBV5-1, the J gene TRBJ2-3, with TRBD2 matching over 11 bases. Germline V gives CDR1 SGHRS, CDR2 YFSETQ. The junction had 5 bases not matched to a gene; V was cut back by 1 base and J by 1 base. The CDR3 has 17 amino acids. CDR3 sequence reads: CASSLQLAGEGTDTQYF. CDR3 DNA: TGCGCCAGCAGCTTGCAACTAGCGGGAGAAGGCACAGATACGCAGTATTTT.

The chain combines TRBV5-4 with TRBJ2-1; 9 bases match TRBD2. Per germline, CDR1 SGHNT and CDR2 YYREEE (reference sequence). V was clipped by 3 bases and J by 2 bases; unmatched bases: 3. The CDR3 extends over 15 amino acids. The CDR3 nucleotides read TGTGCCAGCAGCTACGGACTAGCGACCTACAATGAGCAGTTCTTC. It translates to CASSYGLATYNEQFF.

The chain carries TRBV5-4 and TRBJ1-5; D gene unclear. Trimming removed 0 bases at V and 5 bases at J, with 12 bases between. CDR1 SGHNT and CDR2 YYREEE come from the germline V gene (reference sequence). The CDR3 runs 15 residues. The CDR3 DNA is TGTGCCAGCAGCTTGGGAGGGTCGAGTCATCAGCCCCAGCATTTT. It specifies CASSLGGSSHQPQHF.

This clone has more than one count but fewer than ten. The CDR3 reads CASSALAGQGNGYTF. The DNA for the CDR3 is TGCGCCAGCAGCGCGCTCGCGGGACAGGGAAATGGCTACACCTTC. The chain recombines TRBV5-1 with TRBJ1-2; 9 bases align to TRBD1. V gave up 4 bases and J gave up 6 bases; unmatched junction bases: 10. The CDR3 has 15 amino acids. Germline CDR1 reads SGHRS; CDR2 reads YFSETQ.

The chain has TRBV30 and TRBJ2-5, with D unresolved. The CDR3 is made up of 14 amino acids. Trimming cost V 2 bases and J 2 bases, with 12 bases left between them. Germline V gene sequence: CDR1 GTSNPN, CDR2 SVGIG (reference sequence). The CDR3 is CAWSLGSQQETQYF. In nucleotides, the CDR3 is TGTGCCTGGAGTCTCGGGTCCCAGCAAGAGACCCAGTACTTC.

This clone was counted only a few times. The chain carries TRBV6-5 and TRBJ1-1; 9 positions agree with TRBD1. CDR3 size: 13 residues. The V segment lost 5 bases and the J segment 6 bases; nucleotides outside the gene matches: 4. Germline V gene sequence: CDR1 MNHEY, CDR2 SVGAGI. The CDR3 here is CASSINRGPEAFF. The DNA of the CDR3 is TGTGCCAGCAGTATAAACAGGGGGCCTGAAGCTTTCTTT.

V and J are TRBV30 and TRBJ1-1, with D unclear. Germline V gene data show CDR1 as GTSNPN and CDR2 as SVGIG (reference sequence). The CDR3 is 13 amino acids. V was shortened by 2 bases and J by 0 bases, with 7 bases between the two germline ends. Written as DNA, the CDR3 is TGTGCCTGGAGTTCCCGGTTGAACACTGAAGCTTTCTTT. This codes for CAWSSRLNTEAFF.

This clone occurred a few times. J is TRBJ2-7 and V is TRBV18; a weak D match, TRBD2 (6 bases). In germline, CDR1 is KGHSH, CDR2 LQKENI. V lost 6 bases and J lost 1, with 13 bases in between. The CDR3 has 14 residues. CDR3 DNA sequence: TGTGCCAGCTCCCTGCGGGACCGATCCTACGAGCAGTACTTC. It yields the protein CASSLRDRSYEQYF.

About this clone itself: The sample has other DNA sequences that encode this CDR3 too. The genes are TRBV27 and TRBJ2-1; tentatively, D is TRBD2 (5 bases). Germline lookup yields CDR1 MNHEY and CDR2 SMNVEV (reference sequence). V was shortened by 4 bases and J by 7 bases, with 14 bases between the two germline ends. The CDR3 spans 14 residues. CDR3 nucleotide sequence: TGTGCCAGCAGTTACAGCGGTCCTAGGAATGAGCAGTTCTTC. Translating gives CASSYSGPRNEQFF.

The chain recombines TRBV28 with TRBJ1-5; 7 nucleotides agree with TRBD1. The length of the CDR3 is 15 residues. Germline CDR1 is MDHEN and CDR2 is SYDVKM. The ends lost 2 bases at V and 5 bases at J; junction bases unmatched: 6. The CDR3 DNA follows: TGTGCCAGCAGTTTAAGGTCTCAGGGGGATCAGCCCCAGCATTTT. Its translation: CASSLRSQGDQPQHF.

The rearrangement uses TRBV2 and TRBJ1-1, with TRBD1 matching over 7 bases. Germline V gene data show CDR1 as SNHLY and CDR2 as FYNNEI. CDR3 size: 14 residues. The V and J ends lost 7 bases and 1 base, in that order; junction bases with no gene match: 6. The CDR3 nucleotides read TGTGCCAGCATGCCAAGGACAGGGAACACTGAAGCTTTCTTT. Amino acid sequence: CASMPRTGNTEAFF. The whole variable domain, remainder taken from reference TRBV2 and TRBJ1-1, is EPEVTQTPSHQVTQMGQEVILRCVPISNHLYFYWYRQILGQKVEFLVSFYNNEISEKSEIFDDQFSVERPDGSNFTLKIRSTKLEDSAMYFCASMPRTGNTEAFFGQGTRLTVV.

This clone appeared a few times. The chain couples TRBV4-1 to TRBJ1-1; possible D gene TRBD1, 5 bases. CDR3 length: 15 amino acids. The V gene lost 1 base and the J gene lost 4 bases, with 13 bases spanning the gap. From germline, CDR1 is MGHRA and CDR2 YSYEKL. The CDR3 loop is CASSQASLGGTEAFF. In DNA, the CDR3 is TGCGCCAGCAGCCAAGCTAGCTTGGGGGGCACTGAAGCTTTCTTT.

This clone was detected only a few times. Other nucleotide sequences from this sample produce the same CDR3. The genes are TRBV7-9 and TRBJ2-3; the match to TRBD2 covers 7 bases. This CDR3 has 14 residues. V was pared by 1 base and J by 5 bases, with 3 bases of the junction left unmatched. Per the germline V gene, CDR1 is SEHNR and CDR2 is FQNEAQ (reference sequence). CDR3 nucleotide sequence: TGTGCCAGCAGCTTAGGGGGGGGTCTAGATACGCAGTATTTT. Translating it yields CASSLGGGLDTQYF.

There are a few counts of this clone. The chain couples TRBV7-9 to TRBJ2-1, with TRBD1 as a possible D gene (6 bases). Trimming removed 6 bases from V and 0 bases from J, with 12 bases in between. CDR1 is SEHNR and CDR2 is FQNEAQ in the germline V gene (reference sequence). This CDR3 is 15 amino acids long. CDR3 sequence (DNA): TGTGCCAGCAGGGAGGACAGCAGCTCCTACAATGAGCAGTTCTTC. Translated: CASREDSSSYNEQFF.

The rearrangement links TRBV4-2 to TRBJ2-1; tentative D call: TRBD1 (6 bases). Germline V gene sequence: CDR1 LGHNA, CDR2 YNFKEQ. There are 14 residues in the CDR3. V lost 0 bases and J lost 10, with 13 bases in between. The CDR3 DNA is TGTGCCAGCAGCCAAGAAGTTGCCCAGGGGGAGCAGTTCTTC. Protein sequence: CASSQEVAQGEQFF.